Described below is a single T cell receptor beta chain sequence and its context. Its specificity is not known. The source of the sample is a study of post-analysis software for immune sequencing data. General study results and limits: Roughly 5 TRBV segments were significantly more frequent in patients than in controls. TRBV5-6, TRBV5-1 and TRBV20-1 were among these segments.

CDR3 length equals 18 residues. Researchers reported that TCR beta cDNA libraries carried unique molecular identifiers. One entry per CDR3 protein, called by TCRdb with MiXCR from the PCR reads. This sample carries hundreds of thousands of distinct CDR3 sequences, about 32% of them seen once, and the ten largest clones take approximately 0.55%. This receptor was taken from a girl aged 10 to 17 with multiple sclerosis. The source material was blood. The chain is built from TRBV21-1 and TRBJ2-4; the D segment call TRBD1 is taken from the table without a DNA check. TRBV21-1 is shown as a pseudogene. The CDR3 DNA sequence: TGTGCCAGCAGCAAGGGACAGAAATCCCAGGCGGCCAAAAACATTCAGTACTTC. It codes for CASSKGQKSQAAKNIQYF.